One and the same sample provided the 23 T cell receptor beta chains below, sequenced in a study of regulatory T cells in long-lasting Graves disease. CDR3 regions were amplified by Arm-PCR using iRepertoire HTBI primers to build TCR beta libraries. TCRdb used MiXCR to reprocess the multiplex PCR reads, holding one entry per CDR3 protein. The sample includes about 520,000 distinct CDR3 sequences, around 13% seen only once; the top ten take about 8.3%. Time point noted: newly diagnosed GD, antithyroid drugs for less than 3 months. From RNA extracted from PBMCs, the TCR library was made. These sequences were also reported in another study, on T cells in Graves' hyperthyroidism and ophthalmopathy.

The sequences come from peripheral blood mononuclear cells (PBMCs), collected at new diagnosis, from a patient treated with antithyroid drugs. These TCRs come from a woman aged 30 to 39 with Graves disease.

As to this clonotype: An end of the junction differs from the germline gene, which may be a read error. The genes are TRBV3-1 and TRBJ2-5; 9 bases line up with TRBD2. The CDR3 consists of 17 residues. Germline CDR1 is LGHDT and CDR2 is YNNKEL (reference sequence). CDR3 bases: TGTGCCAGCAGCCAAGATCTCCGGACTAGCGCGAGTGAGACCCATTACTTC. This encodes CASSQDLRTSASETHYF.

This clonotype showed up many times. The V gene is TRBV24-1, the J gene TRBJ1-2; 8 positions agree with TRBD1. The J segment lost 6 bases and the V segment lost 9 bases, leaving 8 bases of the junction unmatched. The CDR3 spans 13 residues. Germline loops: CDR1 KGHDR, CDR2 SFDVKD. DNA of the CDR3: TGTGCCACCCGACCAGACAGGGGACATGGCTACACCTTC. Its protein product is CATRPDRGHGYTF.

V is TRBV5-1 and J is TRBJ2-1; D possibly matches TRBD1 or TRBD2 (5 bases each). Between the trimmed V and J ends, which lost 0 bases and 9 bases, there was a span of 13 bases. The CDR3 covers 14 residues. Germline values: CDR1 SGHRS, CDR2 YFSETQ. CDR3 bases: TGCGCCAGCAGCTTGGTTATCGGGGCCGCTGAGCAGTTCTTC. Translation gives CASSLVIGAAEQFF.

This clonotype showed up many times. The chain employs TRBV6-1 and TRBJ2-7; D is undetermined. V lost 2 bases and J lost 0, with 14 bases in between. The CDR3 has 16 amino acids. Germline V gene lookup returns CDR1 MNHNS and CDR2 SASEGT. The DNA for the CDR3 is TGTGCCAGCAGTGAATTGGGATGGGGTTCCTCCTACGAGCAGTACTTC. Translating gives CASSELGWGSSYEQYF.

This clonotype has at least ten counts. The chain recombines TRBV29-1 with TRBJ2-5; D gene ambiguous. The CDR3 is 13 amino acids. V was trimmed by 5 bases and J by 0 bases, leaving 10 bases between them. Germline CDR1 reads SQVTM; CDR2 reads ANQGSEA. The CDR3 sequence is CSVLSQYQETQYF. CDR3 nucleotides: TGCAGCGTTCTCTCGCAGTACCAAGAGACCCAGTACTTC.

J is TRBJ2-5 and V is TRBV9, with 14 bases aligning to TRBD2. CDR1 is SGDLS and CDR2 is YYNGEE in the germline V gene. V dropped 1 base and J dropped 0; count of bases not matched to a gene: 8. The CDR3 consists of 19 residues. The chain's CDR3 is CASSVLGLAGAPYQETQYF. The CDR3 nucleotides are TGTGCCAGCAGCGTATTGGGACTAGCGGGAGCCCCGTACCAAGAGACCCAGTACTTC.

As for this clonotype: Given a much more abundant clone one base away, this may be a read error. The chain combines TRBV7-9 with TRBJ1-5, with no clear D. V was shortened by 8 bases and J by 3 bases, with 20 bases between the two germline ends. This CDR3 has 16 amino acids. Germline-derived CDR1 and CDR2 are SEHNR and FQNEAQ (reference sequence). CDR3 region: CASSRYNAGNNQPQHF. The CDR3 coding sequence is TGTGCCAGCTCTCGATACAACGCGGGGAACAATCAGCCCCAGCATTTT.

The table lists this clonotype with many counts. Written as DNA, the CDR3 is TGTGCCACCACGAAATTCCAGGCCACGGGCACAGATACGCAGTATTTT. Its translation: CATTKFQATGTDTQYF. This chain links TRBV2 with TRBJ2-3; D uncertain. The length of the CDR3 is 16 residues. Germline V lookup: CDR1 SNHLY, CDR2 FYNNEI. Trimming removed 10 bases at V and 1 base at J, with 21 bases between.

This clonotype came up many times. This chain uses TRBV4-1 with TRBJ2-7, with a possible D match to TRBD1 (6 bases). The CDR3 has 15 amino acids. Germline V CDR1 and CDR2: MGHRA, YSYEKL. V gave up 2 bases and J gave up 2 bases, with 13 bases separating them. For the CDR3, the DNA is TGCGCCAGCAGCCAAATAGGCGGACAGCCCTACGAGCAGTACTTC. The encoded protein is CASSQIGGQPYEQYF.

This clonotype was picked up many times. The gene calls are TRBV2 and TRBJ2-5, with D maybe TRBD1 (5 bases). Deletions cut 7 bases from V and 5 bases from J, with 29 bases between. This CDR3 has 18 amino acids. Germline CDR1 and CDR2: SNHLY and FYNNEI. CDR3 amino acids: CASTPLWGPPLTPETQYF. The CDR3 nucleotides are TGTGCCAGCACCCCTTTATGGGGCCCACCGCTTACTCCGGAGACCCAGTACTTC. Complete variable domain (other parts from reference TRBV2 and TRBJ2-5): EPEVTQTPSHQVTQMGQEVILRCVPISNHLYFYWYRQILGQKVEFLVSFYNNEISEKSEIFDDQFSVERPDGSNFTLKIRSTKLEDSAMYFCASTPLWGPPLTPETQYFGPGTRLLVL.

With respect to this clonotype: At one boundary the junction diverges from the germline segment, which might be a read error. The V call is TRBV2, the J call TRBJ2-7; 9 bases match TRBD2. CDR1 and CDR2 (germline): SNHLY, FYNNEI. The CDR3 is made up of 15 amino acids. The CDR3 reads CASNPGLASSNEQYF. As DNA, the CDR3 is TGTGCCAGCAATCCGGGACTAGCCTCCTCCAACGAGCAGTACTTC. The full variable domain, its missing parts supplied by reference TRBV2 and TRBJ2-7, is EPEVTQTPSHQVTQMGQEVILRCVPISNHLYFYWYRQILGQKVEFLVSFYNNEISEKSEIFDDQFSVERPDGSNFTLKIRSTKLEDSAMYFCASNPGLASSNEQYFGPGTRLTVT.

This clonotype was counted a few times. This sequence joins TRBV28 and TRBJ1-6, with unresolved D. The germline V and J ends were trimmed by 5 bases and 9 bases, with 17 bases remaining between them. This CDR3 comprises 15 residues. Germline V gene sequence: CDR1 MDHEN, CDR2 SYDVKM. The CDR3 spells CASSLPREKGSPLHF. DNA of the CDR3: TGTGCCAGCAGTCTACCAAGGGAAAAGGGTTCACCCCTCCACTTT.

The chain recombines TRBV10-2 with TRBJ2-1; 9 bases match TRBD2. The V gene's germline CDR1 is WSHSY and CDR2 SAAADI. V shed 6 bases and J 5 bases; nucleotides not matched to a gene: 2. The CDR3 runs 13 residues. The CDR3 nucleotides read TGCGCCAGCAGGCGGGAGGGCCACAATGAGCAGTTCTTC. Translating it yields CASRREGHNEQFF.

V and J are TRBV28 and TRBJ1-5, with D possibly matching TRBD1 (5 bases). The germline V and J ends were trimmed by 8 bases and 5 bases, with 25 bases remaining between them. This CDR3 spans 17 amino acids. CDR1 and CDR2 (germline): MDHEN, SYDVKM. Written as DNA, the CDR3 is TGTGCCAGCGGCCCATTATATACCAGGGCGAGGGATCAGCCCCAGCATTTT. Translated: CASGPLYTRARDQPQHF.

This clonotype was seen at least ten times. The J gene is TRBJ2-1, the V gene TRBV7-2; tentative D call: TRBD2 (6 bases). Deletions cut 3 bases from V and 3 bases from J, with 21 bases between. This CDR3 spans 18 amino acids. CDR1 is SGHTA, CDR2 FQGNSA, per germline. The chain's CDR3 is CASSFGRGRLRFYNEQFF. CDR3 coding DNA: TGTGCCAGCAGCTTTGGGCGGGGTCGGCTCCGCTTCTACAATGAGCAGTTCTTC. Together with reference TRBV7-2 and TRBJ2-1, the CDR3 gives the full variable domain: GAGVSQSPSNKVTEKGKDVELRCDPISGHTALYWYRQSLGQGLEFLIYFQGNSAPDKSGLPSDRFSAERTGGSVSTLTIQRTQQEDSAVYLCASSFGRGRLRFYNEQFFGPGTRLTVL.

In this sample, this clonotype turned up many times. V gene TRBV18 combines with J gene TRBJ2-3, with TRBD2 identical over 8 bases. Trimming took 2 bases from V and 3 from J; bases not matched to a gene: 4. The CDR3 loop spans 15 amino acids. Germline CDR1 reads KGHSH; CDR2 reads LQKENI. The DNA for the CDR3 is TGTGCCAGCTCACCAACTAGCGGCAAGACAGATACGCAGTATTTT. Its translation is CASSPTSGKTDTQYF.

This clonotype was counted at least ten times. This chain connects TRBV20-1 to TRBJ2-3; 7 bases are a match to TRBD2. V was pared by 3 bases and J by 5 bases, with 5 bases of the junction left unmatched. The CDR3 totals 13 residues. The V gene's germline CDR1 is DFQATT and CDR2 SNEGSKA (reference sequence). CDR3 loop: CSARLSGGDTQYF. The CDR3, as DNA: TGCAGTGCTAGGTTGTCGGGGGGAGATACGCAGTATTTT.

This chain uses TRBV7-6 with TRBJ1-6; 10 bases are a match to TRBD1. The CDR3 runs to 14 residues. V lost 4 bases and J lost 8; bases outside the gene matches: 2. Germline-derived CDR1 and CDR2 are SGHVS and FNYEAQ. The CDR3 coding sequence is TGTGCCAGCAGCTACGGGACAGGGGATTCACCCCTCCACTTT. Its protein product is CASSYGTGDSPLHF. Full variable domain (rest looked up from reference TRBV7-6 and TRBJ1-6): GAGVSQSPRYKVTKRGQDVALRCDPISGHVSLYWYRQALGQGPEFLTYFNYEAQQDKSGLPNDRFSAERPEGSISTLTIQRTEQRDSAMYRCASSYGTGDSPLHFGNGTRLTVT.

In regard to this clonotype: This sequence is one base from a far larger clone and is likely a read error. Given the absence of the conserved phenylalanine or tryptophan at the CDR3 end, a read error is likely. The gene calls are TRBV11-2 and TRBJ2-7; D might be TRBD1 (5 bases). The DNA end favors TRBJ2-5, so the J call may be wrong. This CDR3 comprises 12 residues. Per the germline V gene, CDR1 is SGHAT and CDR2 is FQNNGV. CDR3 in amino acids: CASRTFQETQYL. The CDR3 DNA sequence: TGTGCCAGTAGGACATTCCAAGAGACCCAGTACTTG.

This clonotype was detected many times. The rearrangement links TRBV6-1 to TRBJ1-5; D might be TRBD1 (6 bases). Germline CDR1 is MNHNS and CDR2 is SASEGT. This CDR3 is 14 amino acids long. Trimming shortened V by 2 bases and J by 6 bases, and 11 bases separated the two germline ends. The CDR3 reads CASSEQGYGQPQHF. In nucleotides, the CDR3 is TGTGCCAGCAGTGAACAGGGGTATGGTCAGCCCCAGCATTTT.

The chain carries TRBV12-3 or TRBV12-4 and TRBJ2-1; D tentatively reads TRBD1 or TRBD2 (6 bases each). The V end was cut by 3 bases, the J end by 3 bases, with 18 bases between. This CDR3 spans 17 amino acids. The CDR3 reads CASSFQGLISGYNEQFF. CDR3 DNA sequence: TGTGCCAGCAGTTTTCAGGGGTTGATTAGCGGCTACAATGAGCAGTTCTTC.

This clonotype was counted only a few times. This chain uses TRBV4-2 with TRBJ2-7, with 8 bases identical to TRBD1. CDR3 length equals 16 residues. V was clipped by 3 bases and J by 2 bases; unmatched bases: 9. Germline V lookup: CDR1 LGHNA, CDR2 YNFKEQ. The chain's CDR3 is CASSHGVGQGPYEQYF. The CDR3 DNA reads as TGTGCCAGCAGCCATGGGGTCGGACAGGGCCCCTACGAGCAGTACTTC.

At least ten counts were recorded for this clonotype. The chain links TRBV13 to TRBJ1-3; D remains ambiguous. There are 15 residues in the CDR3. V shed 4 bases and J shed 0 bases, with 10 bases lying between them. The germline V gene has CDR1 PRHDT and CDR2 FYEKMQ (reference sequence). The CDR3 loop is CASSSGRYSGNTIYF. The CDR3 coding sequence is TGTGCCAGCAGCTCCGGACGGTACTCTGGAAACACCATATATTTT.